These T cell receptor beta chains were read from a single sample in a study of cytomegalovirus exposure and HLA in healthy donors. Here immunoSEQ multiplex PCR was the method, and the copy in TCRdb shows in-frame clones only, minus some. The sample contains around 91,000 clones, around four fifths of which appear only once. The sample consisted of PBMCs. All receptors come from a male donor in good health and CMV-seropositive. Both conserved end residues are part of each CDR3. The D gene is left open where the match is weak. Clone size is given for some rows only: seen once, a few or many times, or a class if the clone is expanded.

>TRBV19|TRBJ2-5|medium-sized|TRBD1
CASSIGSGGRETQYF
TGTGCCAGTAGTATAGGGTCAGGGGGCCGAGAGACCCAGTACTTC
>TRBV6-5|TRBJ2-5|NA|TRBD1
CASRRQGGETQYF
TGTGCCAGCAGGAGACAGGGCGGGGAGACCCAGTACTTC
>TRBV7-9|TRBJ2-7|NA|TRBD2
CASSEKTSGRAKVYEQYF
TGTGCCAGCAGCGAGAAGACTAGCGGGAGGGCCAAAGTCTACGAGCAGTACTTC
>TRBV27|TRBJ2-7|NA|TRBD1
CASSLGQVSSYEQYF
TGTGCCAGCAGCTTAGGACAGGTCTCTTCCTACGAGCAGTACTTC
>TRBV28|TRBJ1-1|NA|TRBD1
CASSSLRDRVTEAFF
TGTGCCAGCAGTTCCCTCCGGGACAGGGTTACTGAAGCTTTCTTT
>TRBV10-2|TRBJ2-7|NA|TRBD2
CASSSGTSGSYEQYF
TGCGCCAGCAGCAGCGGGACTAGCGGGAGTTACGAGCAGTACTTC
>TRBV14|TRBJ2-1|NA|TRBD2
CASSSSGSTYNEQFF
TGTGCCAGCAGCAGCAGCGGGAGTACCTACAATGAGCAGTTCTTC
>TRBV6-5|TRBJ2-6|few|NA
CASLPTFGANVLTF
TGTGCCAGCCTACCGACTTTTGGGGCCAACGTCCTGACTTTC
>TRBV5-1|TRBJ1-4|NA|NA
CASSRTSGEKNEKLFF
TGCGCCAGCAGCCGAACCTCAGGGGAAAAAAATGAAAAACTGTTTTTT
>TRBV7-3|TRBJ2-5|NA|NA
CASSFSGQETQYF
TGTGCCAGCAGCTTTTCAGGCCAAGAGACCCAGTACTTC
>TRBV7-8|TRBJ2-7|NA|TRBD2
CASSLVASGSFSSYEQYF
TGTGCCAGCAGCTTAGTAGCTAGCGGGAGTTTTAGCTCCTACGAGCAGTACTTC
>TRBV5-1|TRBJ2-2|NA|TRBD1
CASSDRAPNTGELFF
TGCGCCAGCAGCGACAGGGCCCCGAACACCGGGGAGCTGTTTTTT
>TRBV28|TRBJ1-1|NA|TRBD1
CASILNRGTEAFF
TGTGCCAGCATCCTCAACAGGGGAACTGAAGCTTTCTTT
>TRBV6-5|TRBJ2-5|few|NA
CAPKTGVAGETQYF
TGTGCCCCCAAGACAGGAGTAGCGGGAGAGACCCAGTACTTC
>TRBV7-2|TRBJ2-7|NA|TRBD2
CASSLEAGGYEQYF
TGTGCCAGCAGCTTAGAAGCGGGAGGGTACGAGCAGTACTTC
>TRBV6-1|TRBJ2-2|many|TRBD1
CASRQGAVGELFF
TGTGCCAGCAGGCAGGGGGCGGTCGGGGAGCTGTTTTTT
>TRBV28|TRBJ2-7|NA|TRBD1
CASTGAGQGKNEQYF
TGTGCCAGCACAGGCGCGGGACAGGGTAAAAATGAGCAGTACTTC
>TRBV4-1|TRBJ2-1|few|TRBD2
CASNRLAGYNEQFF
TGCGCCAGCAACCGGCTAGCGGGCTACAATGAGCAGTTCTTC
>TRBV28|TRBJ1-2|NA|TRBD1
CASRDRGANYGYTF
TGTGCCAGCAGGGACAGGGGAGCTAACTATGGCTACACCTTC
>TRBV5-5|TRBJ2-7|NA|TRBD1
CASSLVGTGGYEQYF
TGTGCCAGCAGCTTGGTGGGGACAGGGGGCTACGAGCAGTACTTC
>TRBV5-4|TRBJ2-3|NA|NA
CASSSSTDTQYF
TGTGCCAGCAGCTCTAGCACAGATACGCAGTATTTT
>TRBV7-8|TRBJ2-2|NA|TRBD2
CASSSRTSVNTGELFF
TGTGCCAGCAGCTCCCGGACTAGCGTGAACACCGGGGAGCTGTTTTTT
>TRBV6-5|TRBJ2-2|NA|NA
CASSRTANTGELFF
TGTGCCAGCAGTCGGACAGCCAACACCGGGGAGCTGTTTTTT
>TRBV7-2|TRBJ2-5|NA|TRBD2
CASSLSGAQETQYF
TGTGCCAGCAGCTTAAGCGGGGCACAAGAGACCCAGTACTTC
>TRBV27|TRBJ2-1|NA|NA
CASSSPPVYDSDSYNEQFF
TGTGCCAGCAGCTCCCCGCCGGTTTATGACAGCGACTCCTACAATGAGCAGTTCTTC